The 25 T cell receptor beta chains presented below share a single source sample, sequenced in a study of shared clonotypes between healthy human individuals. Profiled with immunoSEQ multiplex PCR; TCRdb holds only in-frame clones, not every one. The table lists more than 550,000 clones, 72% of them singletons. Sequenced material: memory CD4+ T cells sorted from blood. The subset: CD45RA-negative fraction. Receptors originate from a woman aged 25-40 years in good health.

The V and J genes are TRBV7-2 and TRBJ2-1; 15 bases align to TRBD2. This CDR3 contains 19 residues. The V segment lost 4 bases and the J segment 9 bases; nucleotides outside the gene matches: 16. Germline CDR1 and CDR2: SGHTA and FQGNSA. The CDR3 here is CASSSEGSGLAGGRVEQFF. DNA of the CDR3: TGTGCCAGCAGCTCCGAGGGCTCGGGACTAGCGGGAGGACGGGTTGAGCAGTTCTTC.

V gene TRBV7-2 combines with J gene TRBJ2-3; 12 bases align to TRBD2. V lost 5 bases, J lost 4 bases, and 10 bases stayed unmatched. Looked up from germline, CDR1 is SGHTA and CDR2 is FQGNSA. This CDR3 is 17 amino acids long. CDR3 in amino acids: CASSGRTSGIRADTQYF. The CDR3 bases are TGTGCCAGCAGCGGACGGACTAGCGGGATTAGGGCAGATACGCAGTATTTT. Together with reference TRBV7-2 and TRBJ2-3, the CDR3 gives the full variable domain: GAGVSQSPSNKVTEKGKDVELRCDPISGHTALYWYRQSLGQGLEFLIYFQGNSAPDKSGLPSDRFSAERTGGSVSTLTIQRTQQEDSAVYLCASSGRTSGIRADTQYFGPGTRLTVL.

The chain combines TRBV28 with TRBJ1-3; 8 nucleotides align to TRBD1. Germline loops: CDR1 MDHEN, CDR2 SYDVKM. This CDR3 is built from 17 residues. V shed 5 bases and J 0 bases; nucleotides not matched to a gene: 9. CDR3 sequence reads: CASSTPRQGSSGNTIYF. CDR3 coding DNA: TGTGCCAGCAGTACCCCCCGACAGGGGAGCTCTGGAAACACCATATATTTT.

A note on this clone: The sample holds other DNA sequences that translate to the same CDR3. V usage is TRBV14 and J usage is TRBJ2-2, with TRBD2 as a possible D gene (6 bases). With 1 base removed from V and 5 bases from J, the gap between germline ends came to 11 bases. The CDR3 consists of 15 residues. The germline gives CDR1 SGHDN, CDR2 FVKESK. The CDR3 loop reads CASSQVGGFTGELFF. The CDR3 coding sequence is TGTGCCAGCAGCCAAGTCGGAGGGTTTACCGGGGAGCTGTTTTTT.

This clone has more than one count but fewer than ten. This chain joins TRBV2 and TRBJ1-2; no reliable D call. The CDR3 is made up of 13 amino acids. Germline-derived CDR1 and CDR2 are SNHLY and FYNNEI. V was shortened by 4 bases and J by 6 bases, with 12 bases between the two germline ends. The CDR3: CASSVRSDDGYTF. The DNA of the CDR3 is TGTGCCAGCAGTGTGCGCTCAGACGATGGCTACACCTTC.

The V gene is TRBV6-5, the J gene TRBJ1-5; tentatively, D is TRBD1 (5 bases). The V and J ends lost 6 bases and 0 bases respectively, with 12 bases between them. From germline, CDR1 is MNHEY and CDR2 SVGAGI. There are 15 residues in the CDR3. The CDR3 nucleotides read TGTGCCAGCAGAGCTGGACACTTTAGCAATCAGCCCCAGCATTTT. This translates into CASRAGHFSNQPQHF.

V is TRBV7-8 and J is TRBJ2-3; D not certain. Germline-derived CDR1 and CDR2 are SGHVS and FQNEAQ. V dropped 7 bases and J dropped 6 bases, with 8 bases sitting between them. This CDR3 spans 11 amino acids. The chain's CDR3 is CASTPGDTQYF. For the CDR3, the DNA is TGTGCCAGCACCCCCGGGGATACGCAGTATTTT.

The chain recombines TRBV5-4 with TRBJ2-5; TRBD1 agrees at 9 bases. The CDR3 extends over 15 amino acids. The germline gives CDR1 SGHNT, CDR2 YYREEE (reference sequence). V was clipped by 4 bases and J by 4 bases; unmatched bases: 8. The CDR3 sequence: CASSGGGQGIETQYF. DNA of the CDR3: TGTGCCAGCAGCGGGGGGGGACAGGGTATAGAGACCCAGTACTTC.

This clone has only a few counts. Other DNA sequences in this specimen translate into the identical CDR3. The chain has TRBV5-1 and TRBJ2-3; 10 bases are a match to TRBD1. Germline CDR1 reads SGHRS; CDR2 reads YFSETQ. The length of the CDR3 is 15 residues. Trimming cost V 2 bases and J 4 bases; bases outside gene matches: 4. The CDR3 sequence is CASSLRGQGSDTQYF. The CDR3 DNA sequence: TGCGCCAGCAGCTTAAGGGGACAGGGGTCAGATACGCAGTATTTT.

The genes are TRBV4-2 and TRBJ2-5; 10 nucleotides match TRBD1. This CDR3 has 17 residues. Germline V lookup: CDR1 LGHNA, CDR2 YNFKEQ. V lost 1 base and J lost 7; bases outside the gene matches: 12. CDR3 DNA: TGTGCCAGCAGCCAAGCTCGGGACAGGGGCCCTGGAAGGACCCAGTACTTC. This translates into CASSQARDRGPGRTQYF.

This clone was detected a few times. This chain connects TRBV18 to TRBJ2-7; tentatively, D is TRBD1 or TRBD2 (5 bases each). The CDR3 has 14 residues. The V gene lost 3 bases and the J gene lost 6 bases, with 15 bases spanning the gap. Per the germline V gene, CDR1 is KGHSH and CDR2 is LQKENI. In DNA form, the CDR3 reads TGTGCCAGCTCACCCGCCAATAGGGGACGCGAGCAGTACTTC. It encodes CASSPANRGREQYF. Based on the CDR3 plus reference TRBV18 and TRBJ2-7, the full variable domain is NAGVMQNPRHLVRRRGQEARLRCSPMKGHSHVYWYRQLPEEGLKFMVYLQKENIIDESGMPKERFSAEFPKEGPSILRIQQVVRGDSAAYFCASSPANRGREQYFGPGTRLTVT.

This clone has only one observation. This chain uses TRBV6-1 with TRBJ1-1; D may be TRBD1 (5 bases). Germline V lookup: CDR1 MNHNS, CDR2 SASEGT. The V end was cut by 8 bases, the J end by 2 bases, with 12 bases between. The CDR3 covers 13 residues. CDR3 nucleotide sequence: TGTGCCAGCGGGGCGCGGGCCAACACTGAAGCTTTCTTT. The encoded protein is CASGARANTEAFF.

The rearrangement uses TRBV5-1 and TRBJ1-1; perhaps TRBD1 as D (6 bases). The germline V gene encodes CDR1 SGHRS and CDR2 YFSETQ. V was cut by 5 bases and J by 1 base, with 9 bases left in between. The CDR3 extends over 13 amino acids. In nucleotides, the CDR3 is TGCGCCAGCAGACAGGGCGAGAACACTGAAGCTTTCTTT. Protein: CASRQGENTEAFF.

V is TRBV6-6 and J is TRBJ2-4, with 7 nucleotides matching TRBD1. The V and J ends lost 0 bases and 6 bases, in that order; junction bases with no gene match: 5. The CDR3 consists of 15 residues. Germline lookup yields CDR1 MNHNY and CDR2 SVGAGI (reference sequence). This chain's CDR3 is CASSYSTGIGNIQYF. The CDR3 DNA sequence: TGTGCCAGCAGTTACTCGACAGGGATCGGAAACATTCAGTACTTC.

V usage is TRBV6-6 and J usage is TRBJ2-7; TRBD2 aligns across 8 bases. This CDR3 contains 13 residues. V was pared by 10 bases and J by 4 bases, with 9 bases of the junction left unmatched. Germline CDR1 reads MNHNY; CDR2 reads SVGAGI (reference sequence). CDR3 amino acids: CATRGGRRYEQYF. In DNA, the CDR3 is TGTGCCACCCGGGGCGGGAGGAGGTACGAGCAGTACTTC.

This sequence joins TRBV6-5 and TRBJ2-1; TRBD2 aligns across 10 bases. The V gene end was trimmed by 3 bases and the J gene end by 3 bases; junction bases not matched to a gene: 2. CDR3 length equals 15 residues. The germline V gene has CDR1 MNHEY and CDR2 SVGAGI. The CDR3 nucleotides are TGTGCCAGCAGTTATAGCGGGAGGATCTACAATGAGCAGTTCTTC. As protein: CASSYSGRIYNEQFF.

The chain joins TRBV29-1 to TRBJ2-3; the match to TRBD2 covers 10 bases. Germline V gives CDR1 SQVTM, CDR2 ANQGSEA. V was clipped by 8 bases and J by 4 bases; unmatched bases: 12. The CDR3 loop spans 15 amino acids. In nucleotides, the CDR3 is TGCAGCTCCCGCCTGAAGCGGGAGGGCCCAGATACGCAGTATTTT. Amino acids: CSSRLKREGPDTQYF.

The chain couples TRBV27 to TRBJ2-2; D perhaps matches TRBD2 (5 bases). CDR1 is MNHEY and CDR2 is SMNVEV in the germline V gene (reference sequence). The CDR3 extends over 15 amino acids. The V end was cut by 2 bases, the J end by 2 bases, with 9 bases between. In DNA, the CDR3 is TGTGCCAGCAGTTTAATGGGAGCCAACACCGGGGAGCTGTTTTTT. The encoded protein is CASSLMGANTGELFF.

A remark on this clone: Other nucleotide sequences from this sample produce the same CDR3. CDR3 region: CASSPPGLAGGETQYF. The CDR3 bases are TGTGCCAGCTCACCACCGGGACTAGCAGGAGGGGAGACCCAGTACTTC. This chain joins TRBV18 and TRBJ2-5; 9 nucleotides agree with TRBD2. The CDR3 runs 16 residues. With V trimmed by 0 bases and J by 5 bases, 7 bases remained unmatched. Germline-derived CDR1 and CDR2 are KGHSH and LQKENI.

There are many counts of this clone. The J gene is TRBJ1-1, the V gene TRBV6-6; D is ambiguous. The CDR3 sequence is 13 residues long. Trimming took 6 bases from V and 1 from J, leaving 9 bases between them. The V gene's germline CDR1 is MNHNY and CDR2 SVGAGI (reference sequence). The CDR3 sequence is CASSNYKNTEAFF. In nucleotides, the CDR3 is TGTGCCAGCAGCAATTACAAGAACACTGAAGCTTTCTTT.

The chain uses TRBV28 and TRBJ1-4; 7 nucleotides align to TRBD1. The CDR3 covers 15 residues. The V gene's germline CDR1 is MDHEN and CDR2 SYDVKM. Trimming removed 6 bases from V and 3 bases from J; junction bases left unmatched: 7. For the CDR3, the DNA is TGTGCCAGCAGAGAAGACCAGGGGGCTAATGAAAAACTGTTTTTT. Translation: CASREDQGANEKLFF.

This clone occurred a few times. This sequence joins TRBV2 and TRBJ1-1; TRBD1 might be the D (6 bases). This CDR3 has 14 amino acids. Germline CDR1 and CDR2: SNHLY and FYNNEI. The V end lost 4 bases, the J end lost 1 base, and 10 bases lay between the germline ends. The chain's CDR3 is CASSVRGENTEAFF. In nucleotides, the CDR3 is TGTGCCAGCAGTGTCAGGGGAGAGAACACTGAAGCTTTCTTT.

The gene calls are TRBV21-1 and TRBJ2-7; the table's D call TRBD2 went unverified against the DNA. TRBV21-1 is labeled a pseudogene. The CDR3 runs 15 residues. The CDR3 loop reads CASSKGGTYTYEQYF. The DNA of the CDR3 is TGTGCCAGCAGCAAAGGCGGGACCTACACCTACGAGCAGTACTTC.

The chain uses TRBV19 and TRBJ2-7, with a possible D match to TRBD1 (6 bases). Trimming removed 3 bases from V and 6 bases from J, with 18 bases in between. CDR1 and CDR2 from the germline V gene are LNHDA and SQIVND (reference sequence). The CDR3 is 15 residues long. The CDR3 loop is CASSITGSVTSEQYF. DNA for the CDR3: TGTGCCAGTAGTATCACAGGGTCGGTCACAAGCGAGCAGTACTTC. Complete variable domain (other parts from reference TRBV19 and TRBJ2-7): DGGITQSPKYLFRKEGQNVTLSCEQNLNHDAMYWYRQDPGQGLRLIYYSQIVNDFQKGDIAEGYSVSREKKESFPLTVTSAQKNPTAFYLCASSITGSVTSEQYFGPGTRLTVT.

As to this clone: The identical CDR3 is also encoded by other nucleotide sequences in the sample. The chain employs TRBV5-1 and TRBJ2-7; D is undetermined. There are 13 residues in the CDR3. V was pared by 0 bases and J by 1 base, with 5 bases between. Germline-derived CDR1 and CDR2 are SGHRS and YFSETQ. The CDR3: CASSLVSSYEQYF. The DNA of the CDR3 is TGCGCCAGCAGCTTGGTTTCGTCCTACGAGCAGTACTTC.